Listed below are T cell receptor beta chains from one sample, sequenced in a study of blood T cell repertoires in COVID-19. Repertoires were generated with immunoSEQ multiplex PCR, while TCRdb's copy carries only in-frame clones and drops some. The data contain around 300,000 clones, roughly 86% of them singletons. Sequenced input: PBMCs or T cells enriched from blood (not recorded which). These receptors all stem from a woman between 18 and 30 years old who had recovered from COVID-19. The CDR3 runs from the conserved cysteine through the conserved F or W. A D gene is named only where the DNA matches it firmly. Clone size is not always given. Where it is, it says once, few, many or a class for expanded clones.

CDR3 protein,CDR3 DNA,V gene,D gene,J gene,clone size
CATSRDRESSYNEQFF,TGTGCCACCAGCAGAGATCGCGAGAGCTCCTACAATGAGCAGTTCTTC,TRBV15,NA,TRBJ2-1,NA
CASRPGGHSNQPQHF,TGTGCCAGCAGGCCCGGCGGGCATAGCAATCAGCCCCAGCATTTT,TRBV6-6,NA,TRBJ1-5,NA
CASSRIAGAGSNEQFF,TGTGCCAGCAGCCGCATAGCGGGAGCGGGGTCCAATGAGCAGTTCTTC,TRBV7-9,TRBD2,TRBJ2-1,NA
CARSSHRGTEAFF,TGTGCCAGAAGCTCCCACAGGGGGACTGAAGCTTTCTTT,TRBV5-3,TRBD1,TRBJ1-1,NA
CASSLTAGWYYTF,TGTGCCAGCAGTTTAACGGCAGGATGGTACTACACCTTC,TRBV12-3/TRBV12-4,NA,TRBJ1-2,few
CASSLGAAPNEKLFF,TGTGCCAGCAGCTTGGGGGCAGCCCCTAATGAAAAACTGTTTTTT,TRBV7-2,NA,TRBJ1-4,once
CATSDGQGANEQFF,TGTGCCACCAGTGATGGACAGGGGGCGAATGAGCAGTTCTTC,TRBV24-1,TRBD1,TRBJ2-1,NA
CASGPYYEQYF,TGTGCCAGCGGGCCCTACTACGAGCAGTACTTC,TRBV2,NA,TRBJ2-7,NA
CASRATGVTQNTQYF,TGTGCCAGCAGGGCGACAGGGGTGACACAGAATACGCAGTATTTT,TRBV6-5,TRBD1,TRBJ2-3,NA
CAISESSLTGGNQPQHF,TGTGCCATCAGTGAGTCAAGTTTGACGGGGGGGAATCAGCCCCAGCATTTT,TRBV10-3,NA,TRBJ1-5,NA
CASSSSPGLITEAFF,TGTGCCAGCAGCTCCTCCCCGGGACTAATAACTGAAGCTTTCTTT,TRBV7-3,NA,TRBJ1-1,NA
CAWSSGGARQETQYF,TGTGCCTGGAGTTCGGGGGGCGCGAGGCAAGAGACCCAGTACTTC,TRBV30,NA,TRBJ2-5,NA
CASLPSGSRETQYF,TGTGCCAGTTTACCTAGCGGGAGTCGGGAGACCCAGTACTTC,TRBV28,TRBD2,TRBJ2-5,NA
CASSMSTGALYGELFF,TGTGCCAGTAGTATGAGCACAGGGGCCCTATACGGGGAGCTGTTTTTT,TRBV19,TRBD1,TRBJ2-2,few
CASSFTGWSYNSPLHF,TGTGCCAGCAGTTTTACAGGGTGGTCCTATAATTCACCCCTCCACTTT,TRBV27,NA,TRBJ1-6,NA
CACRGGPAETQYF,TGTGCCTGTCGGGGGGGCCCTGCGGAGACCCAGTACTTC,TRBV2,TRBD2,TRBJ2-5,once
CASRNVANTGELFF,TGTGCCAGCAGGAACGTAGCGAACACCGGGGAGCTGTTTTTT,TRBV3-1/TRBV3-2,NA,TRBJ2-2,NA
CASSGTTGNNQPQHF,TGTGCCAGCAGTGGTACGACAGGGAACAATCAGCCCCAGCATTTT,TRBV27,TRBD1,TRBJ1-5,NA
CASSGEVFLAEAFF,TGTGCCAGCAGTGGGGAGGTGTTCCTAGCTGAAGCTTTCTTT,TRBV25-1,NA,TRBJ1-1,NA
CASSLPGTGVVNEQFF,TGTGCCAGCAGCTTGCCCGGGACAGGGGTTGTCAATGAGCAGTTCTTC,TRBV5-4,TRBD1,TRBJ2-1,NA
CASSLQGNYNEQFF,TGTGCCAGTAGCCTACAGGGCAACTACAATGAGCAGTTCTTC,TRBV19,NA,TRBJ2-1,NA
CASSLALGSGVDTQYF,TGCGCCAGCAGCTTGGCGTTGGGGAGCGGGGTAGATACGCAGTATTTT,TRBV5-1,TRBD2,TRBJ2-3,NA
CSSIANYGYTF,TGCAGCTCCATTGCTAACTATGGCTACACCTTC,TRBV29-1,NA,TRBJ1-2,few
CASSLRETSTDTQYF,TGTGCCAGCTCCCTGCGAGAGACTAGCACAGATACGCAGTATTTT,TRBV18,NA,TRBJ2-3,NA
CASRGETGNHQPQHF,TGTGCCAGCAGGGGGGAGACAGGGAACCATCAGCCCCAGCATTTT,TRBV28,TRBD1,TRBJ1-5,NA
CASNIAGTGDLVRANVLTF,TGTGCCAGCAACATCGCCGGGACAGGGGACCTCGTAAGGGCCAACGTCCTGACTTTC,TRBV28,TRBD1,TRBJ2-6,NA
CASSDWTGVGSNEKLFF,TGTGCCAGCAGTGACTGGACAGGGGTAGGGTCAAATGAAAAACTGTTTTTT,TRBV25-1,TRBD1,TRBJ1-4,NA
CASSDVMNTEAFF,TGTGCCAGCAGTGATGTCATGAACACTGAAGCTTTCTTT,TRBV6-1,NA,TRBJ1-1,NA
CASSQEKRGSLETQYF,TGTGCCAGCAGCCAAGAAAAGCGCGGGAGTCTGGAGACCCAGTACTTC,TRBV4-2,TRBD2,TRBJ2-5,NA
CASSVSGAVWTEAFF,TGTGCCAGCAGCGTGTCAGGGGCAGTCTGGACTGAAGCTTTCTTT,TRBV9,NA,TRBJ1-1,NA
CASTPPGSYNEQFF,TGTGCCAGCACCCCCCCGGGGTCCTACAATGAGCAGTTCTTC,TRBV28,NA,TRBJ2-1,NA
CASSMRFSYEQYF,TGTGCCAGTAGTATGCGCTTCTCCTACGAGCAGTACTTC,TRBV19,NA,TRBJ2-7,NA
CASQDRGNYGYTF,TGTGCCAGTCAAGACAGGGGAAACTATGGCTACACCTTC,TRBV2,TRBD1,TRBJ1-2,many
CASSGDGTGISSGANVLTF,TGTGCCAGCAGCGGAGACGGGACAGGGATATCCTCTGGGGCCAACGTCCTGACTTTC,TRBV9,TRBD1,TRBJ2-6,NA
CASSMNGEAYTF,TGTGCCAGTAGTATGAATGGGGAGGCGTACACCTTC,TRBV19,NA,TRBJ1-2,NA
CASSATSGSYEQYF,TGCGCCAGCAGCGCCACTAGCGGCTCATACGAGCAGTACTTC,TRBV5-1,TRBD2,TRBJ2-7,NA
CASSQGIAEAFF,TGTGCCAGCTCACAGGGGATCGCTGAAGCTTTCTTT,TRBV6-5,TRBD1,TRBJ1-1,NA
CASSPQGASSYEQYF,TGTGCCAGCAGTCCTCAGGGGGCGAGCTCCTACGAGCAGTACTTC,TRBV28,TRBD1,TRBJ2-7,NA
CASSLGTVQEAFF,TGTGCCAGCAGTTTAGGGACAGTTCAAGAAGCTTTCTTT,TRBV12-3/TRBV12-4,NA,TRBJ1-1,NA
CTSSIQGQNYGYTF,TGTACCAGTAGTATTCAGGGGCAGAACTATGGCTACACCTTC,TRBV19,NA,TRBJ1-2,NA
CAWSTDRAGTGELFF,TGTGCCTGGAGTACTGACAGGGCGGGCACCGGGGAGCTGTTTTTT,TRBV30,TRBD1,TRBJ2-2,NA
CAISEKARGTEAFF,TGTGCCATCAGTGAGAAGGCGAGGGGGACTGAAGCTTTCTTT,TRBV10-3,NA,TRBJ1-1,NA
CASSLRGTFTQQYF,TGTGCCAGCAGTTTAAGGGGCACTTTCACCCAGCAGTACTTC,TRBV27,NA,TRBJ2-7,NA
CASSARDRVLGEQYF,TGTGCCAGTAGTGCCCGGGACAGGGTGTTGGGCGAGCAGTACTTC,TRBV19,TRBD1,TRBJ2-7,NA
CASSQRQGGWLSNQPQHF,TGCGCCAGCAGCCAACGACAGGGGGGTTGGCTTAGCAATCAGCCCCAGCATTTT,TRBV4-1,TRBD1,TRBJ1-5,few
CASSERRVNTEAFF,TGTGCCAGCAGTGAACGCCGGGTGAACACTGAAGCTTTCTTT,TRBV2,NA,TRBJ1-1,once
CASSAGEKLFF,TGCGCCAGCTCGGCAGGAGAAAAACTGTTTTTT,TRBV5-1,NA,TRBJ1-4,NA
CASSFTSDEQYF,TGTGCCAGCAGCTTTACTAGCGACGAGCAGTACTTC,TRBV6-2/TRBV6-3,TRBD2,TRBJ2-7,few
CAWRDKQWNQPQHF,TGTGCCTGGAGAGACAAACAGTGGAATCAGCCCCAGCATTTT,TRBV30,NA,TRBJ1-5,NA
CASSDSVGDTDTQYF,TGTGCCAGCAGTGACTCGGTGGGAGATACAGATACGCAGTATTTT,TRBV6-4,NA,TRBJ2-3,few
CASSHLPFGATYEQYF,TGCGCCAGCAGTCACCTCCCATTCGGCGCGACTTACGAGCAGTACTTC,TRBV23-1,NA,TRBJ2-7,NA
CASSLGASRGSYTF,TGCGCCAGCAGCTTGGGGGCCTCGAGGGGGTCTTACACCTTC,TRBV5-1,NA,TRBJ1-2,NA